This TCR beta chain was captured by sequencing in a study of cytomegalovirus exposure and HLA in healthy donors. Study-wide findings and caveats: The classifier was said to identify cytomegalovirus status with high specificity and sensitivity. Several V segments, TRBV6-2 and TRBV6-3 among them, could not be told apart and were dropped.

PCR primers comprised 60 Vbeta and 13 Jbeta primers. TCRdb's table, derived via immunoSEQ multiplex PCR, lists solely in-frame clones and lacks some. The sample consists of roughly 100,000 clones, 77% of them appearing once. In the case of this clone: Its antigen is unknown.

The V end lost 0 bases, the J end lost 9 bases, and 10 bases lay between the germline ends. Germline assignment: CDR1 SGHNT and CDR2 YYREEE (reference sequence). CDR3 length: 13 residues. This chain uses TRBV5-4 with TRBJ1-5; D remains unclear. Material: PBMCs. This receptor was taken from a woman between 40 and 50 years old in good health and CMV-seropositive. The CDR3, as DNA: TGTGCCAGCAGCTTGGGGGTTGAGCGGCCCCAGCATTTT. Its translation: CASSLGVERPQHF.